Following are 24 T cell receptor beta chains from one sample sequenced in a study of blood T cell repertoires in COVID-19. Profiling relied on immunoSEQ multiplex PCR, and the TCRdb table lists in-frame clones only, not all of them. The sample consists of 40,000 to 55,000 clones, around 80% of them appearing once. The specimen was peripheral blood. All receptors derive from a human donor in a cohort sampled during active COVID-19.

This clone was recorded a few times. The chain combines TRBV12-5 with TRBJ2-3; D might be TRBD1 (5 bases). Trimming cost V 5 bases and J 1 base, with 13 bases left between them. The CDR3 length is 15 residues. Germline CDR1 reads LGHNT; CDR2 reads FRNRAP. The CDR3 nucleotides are TGTGCTAGTGGTCTCAGGGTTTTGGGCACAGATACGCAGTATTTT. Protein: CASGLRVLGTDTQYF.

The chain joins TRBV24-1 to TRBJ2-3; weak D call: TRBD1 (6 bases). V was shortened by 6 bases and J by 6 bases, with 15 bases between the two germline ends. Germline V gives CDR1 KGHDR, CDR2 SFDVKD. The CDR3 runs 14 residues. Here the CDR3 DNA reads TGTGCCACCAGTCCCGGAGCAGGGGCCGATACGCAGTATTTT. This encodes CATSPGAGADTQYF.

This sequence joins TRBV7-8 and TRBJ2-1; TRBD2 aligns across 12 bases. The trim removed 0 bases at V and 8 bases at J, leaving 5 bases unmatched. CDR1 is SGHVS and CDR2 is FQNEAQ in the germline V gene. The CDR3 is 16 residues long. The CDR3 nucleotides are TGTGCCAGCAGCTTAGCCCCGACTAGCGGGAGCTATGAGCAGTTCTTC. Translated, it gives CASSLAPTSGSYEQFF.

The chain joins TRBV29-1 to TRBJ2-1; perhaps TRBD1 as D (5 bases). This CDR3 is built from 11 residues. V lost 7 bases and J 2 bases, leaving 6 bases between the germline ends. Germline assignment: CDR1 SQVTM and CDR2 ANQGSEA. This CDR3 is CSADTYNEQFF. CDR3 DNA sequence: TGCAGCGCGGACACCTACAATGAGCAGTTCTTC.

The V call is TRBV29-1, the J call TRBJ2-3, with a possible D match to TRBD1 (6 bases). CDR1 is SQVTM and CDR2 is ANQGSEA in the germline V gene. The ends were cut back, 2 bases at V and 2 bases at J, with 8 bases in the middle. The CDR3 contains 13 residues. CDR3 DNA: TGCAGCGTTGAACAGGGGTACACAGATACGCAGTATTTT. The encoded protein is CSVEQGYTDTQYF.

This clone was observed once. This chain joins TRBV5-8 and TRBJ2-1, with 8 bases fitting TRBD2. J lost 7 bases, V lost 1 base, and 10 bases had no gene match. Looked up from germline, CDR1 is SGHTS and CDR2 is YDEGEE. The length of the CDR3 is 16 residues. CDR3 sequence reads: CASSLLGRVLYNEQFF. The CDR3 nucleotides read TGTGCCAGCAGCTTGCTCGGGAGGGTCTTGTATAATGAGCAGTTCTTC.

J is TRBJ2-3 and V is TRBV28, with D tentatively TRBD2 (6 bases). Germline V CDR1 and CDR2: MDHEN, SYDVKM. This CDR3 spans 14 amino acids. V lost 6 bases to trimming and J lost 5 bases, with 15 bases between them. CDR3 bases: TGTGCCAGCAGCACAAGGAGGGGCCAAGATACGCAGTATTTT. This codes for CASSTRRGQDTQYF. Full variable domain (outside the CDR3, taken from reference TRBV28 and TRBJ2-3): DVKVTQSSRYLVKRTGEKVFLECVQDMDHENMFWYRQDPGLGLRLIYFSYDVKMKEKGDIPEGYSVSREKKERFSLILESASTNQTSMYLCASSTRRGQDTQYFGPGTRLTVL.

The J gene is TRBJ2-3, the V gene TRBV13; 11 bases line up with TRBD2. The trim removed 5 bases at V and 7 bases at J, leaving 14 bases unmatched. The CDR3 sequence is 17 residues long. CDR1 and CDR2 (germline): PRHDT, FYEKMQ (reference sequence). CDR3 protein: CASSQLGLAGGVNTQYF. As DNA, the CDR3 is TGTGCCAGCAGCCAGCTGGGGCTAGCGGGAGGTGTCAATACGCAGTATTTT.

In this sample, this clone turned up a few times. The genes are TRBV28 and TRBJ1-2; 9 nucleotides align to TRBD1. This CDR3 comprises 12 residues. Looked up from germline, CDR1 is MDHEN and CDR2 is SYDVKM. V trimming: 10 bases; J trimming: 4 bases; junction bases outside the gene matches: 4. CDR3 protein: CATGQGSYGYTF. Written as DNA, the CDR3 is TGTGCCACCGGACAGGGGAGCTATGGCTACACCTTC.

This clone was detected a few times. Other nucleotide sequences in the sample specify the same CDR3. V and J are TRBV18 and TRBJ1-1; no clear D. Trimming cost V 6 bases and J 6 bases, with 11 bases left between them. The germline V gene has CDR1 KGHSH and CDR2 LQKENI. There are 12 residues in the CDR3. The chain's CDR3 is CASSPRGPEAFF. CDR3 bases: TGTGCCAGCTCGCCTAGAGGCCCTGAAGCTTTCTTT.

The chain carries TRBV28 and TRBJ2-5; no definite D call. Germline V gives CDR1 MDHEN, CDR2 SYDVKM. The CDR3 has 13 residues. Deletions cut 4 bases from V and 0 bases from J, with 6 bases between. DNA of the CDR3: TGTGCCAGCAGTTCGGTATACCAAGAGACCCAGTACTTC. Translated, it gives CASSSVYQETQYF.

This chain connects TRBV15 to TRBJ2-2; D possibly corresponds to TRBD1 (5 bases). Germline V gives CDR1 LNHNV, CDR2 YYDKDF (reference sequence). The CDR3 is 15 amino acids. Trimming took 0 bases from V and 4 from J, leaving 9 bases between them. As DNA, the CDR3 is TGTGCCACCAGCAGAGATCAGGGTACCACCGGGGAGCTGTTTTTT. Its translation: CATSRDQGTTGELFF.

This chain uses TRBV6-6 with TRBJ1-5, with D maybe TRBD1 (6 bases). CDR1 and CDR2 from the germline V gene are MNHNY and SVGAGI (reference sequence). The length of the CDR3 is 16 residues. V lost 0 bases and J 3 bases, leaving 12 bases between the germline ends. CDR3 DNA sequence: TGTGCCAGCAGTTACTCGGGTCAGGGGCTCAATCAGCCCCAGCATTTT. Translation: CASSYSGQGLNQPQHF.

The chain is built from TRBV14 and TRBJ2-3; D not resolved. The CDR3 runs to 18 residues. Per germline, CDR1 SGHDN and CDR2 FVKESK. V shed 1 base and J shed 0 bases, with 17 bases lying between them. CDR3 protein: CASSQGPLGATSTDTQYF. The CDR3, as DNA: TGTGCCAGCAGCCAAGGCCCCCTGGGCGCAACTAGCACAGATACGCAGTATTTT.

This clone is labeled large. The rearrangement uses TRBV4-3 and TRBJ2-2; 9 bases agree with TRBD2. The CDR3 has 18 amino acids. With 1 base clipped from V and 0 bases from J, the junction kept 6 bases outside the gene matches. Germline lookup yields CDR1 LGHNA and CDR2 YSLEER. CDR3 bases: TGCGCCAGCAGCCAAGCAACGCGGGAGGGCCCGAACACCGGGGAGCTGTTTTTT. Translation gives CASSQATREGPNTGELFF.

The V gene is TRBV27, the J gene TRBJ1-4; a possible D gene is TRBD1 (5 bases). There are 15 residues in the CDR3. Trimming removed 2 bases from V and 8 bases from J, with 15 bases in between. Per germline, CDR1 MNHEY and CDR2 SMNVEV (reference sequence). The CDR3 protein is CASSLRAQGGEKLFF. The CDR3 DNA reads TGTGCCAGCAGTTTAAGGGCGCAGGGAGGCGAAAAACTGTTTTTT.

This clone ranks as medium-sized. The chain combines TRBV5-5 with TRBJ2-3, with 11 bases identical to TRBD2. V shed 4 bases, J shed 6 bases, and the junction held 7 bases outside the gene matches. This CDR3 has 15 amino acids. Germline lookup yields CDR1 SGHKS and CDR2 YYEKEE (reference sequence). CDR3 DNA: TGTGCCAGCAGCAGTCTAGCGGGAGGAAGGGATACGCAGTATTTT. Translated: CASSSLAGGRDTQYF.

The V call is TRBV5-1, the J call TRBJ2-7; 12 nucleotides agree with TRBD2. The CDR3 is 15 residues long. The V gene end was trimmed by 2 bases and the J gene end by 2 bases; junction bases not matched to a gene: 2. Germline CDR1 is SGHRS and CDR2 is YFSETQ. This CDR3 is CASSLGLAGTYEQYF. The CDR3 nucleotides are TGCGCCAGCAGCTTAGGACTAGCGGGGACCTACGAGCAGTACTTC.

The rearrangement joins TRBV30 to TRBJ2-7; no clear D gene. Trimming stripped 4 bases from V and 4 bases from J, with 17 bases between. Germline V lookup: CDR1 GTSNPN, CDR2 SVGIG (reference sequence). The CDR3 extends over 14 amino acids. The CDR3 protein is CAWTREASVYEQYF. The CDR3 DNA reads TGTGCCTGGACCCGCGAGGCGAGTGTTTACGAGCAGTACTTC.

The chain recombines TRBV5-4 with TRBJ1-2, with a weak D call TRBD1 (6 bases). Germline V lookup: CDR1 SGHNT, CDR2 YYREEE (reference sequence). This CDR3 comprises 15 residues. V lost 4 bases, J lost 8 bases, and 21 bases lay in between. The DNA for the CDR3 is TGTGCCAGCAGCCCGGTTGTGGGGGGGCCCTCAGGCTACACCTTC. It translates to CASSPVVGGPSGYTF.

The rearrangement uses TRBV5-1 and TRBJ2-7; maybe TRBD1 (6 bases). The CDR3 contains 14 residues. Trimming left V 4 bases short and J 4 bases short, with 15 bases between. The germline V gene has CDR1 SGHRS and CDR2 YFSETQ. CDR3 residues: CASSIPGQGYEQYF. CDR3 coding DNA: TGCGCCAGCAGCATCCCGGGCCAGGGGTACGAGCAGTACTTC. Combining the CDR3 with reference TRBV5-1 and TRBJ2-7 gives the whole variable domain KAGVTQTPRYLIKTRGQQVTLSCSPISGHRSVSWYQQTPGQGLQFLFEYFSETQRNKGNFPGRFSGRQFSNSRSEMNVSTLELGDSALYLCASSIPGQGYEQYFGPGTRLTVT.

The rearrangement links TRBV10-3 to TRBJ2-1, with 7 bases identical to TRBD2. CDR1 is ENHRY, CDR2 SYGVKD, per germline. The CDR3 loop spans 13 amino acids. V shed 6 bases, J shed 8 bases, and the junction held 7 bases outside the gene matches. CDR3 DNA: TGTGCCATCAGCGGACTAGGCACGGATGAGCAGTTCTTC. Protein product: CAISGLGTDEQFF.

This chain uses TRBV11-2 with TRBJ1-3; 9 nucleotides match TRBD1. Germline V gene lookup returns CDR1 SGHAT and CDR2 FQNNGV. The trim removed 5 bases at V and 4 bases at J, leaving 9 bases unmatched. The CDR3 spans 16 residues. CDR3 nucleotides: TGTGCCAGCAGCCCGCGAACAGGGGGCCTCGGAAACACCATATATTTT. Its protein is CASSPRTGGLGNTIYF.

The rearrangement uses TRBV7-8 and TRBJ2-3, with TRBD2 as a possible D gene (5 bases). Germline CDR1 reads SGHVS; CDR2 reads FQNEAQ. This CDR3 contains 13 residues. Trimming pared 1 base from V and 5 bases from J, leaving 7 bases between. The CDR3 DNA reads TGTGCCAGCAGCTTAGTGAGGGAAGATACGCAGTATTTT. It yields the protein CASSLVREDTQYF.